This TCR beta chain originates from a study of blood T cell repertoires in COVID-19. Method: immunoSEQ multiplex PCR; TCRdb's copy keeps in-frame clones and lacks some. The sample carries around 260,000 clones, 65% to 90% recorded once. This receptor was taken from a man under 40 with active or convalescent COVID-19. Sequenced sample: peripheral blood.

CDR3 DNA: TGTGCCAGCAGCCAGACAAGCACCGGGGAGCTGTTTTTT. Translated: CASSQTSTGELFF. The genes are TRBV14 and TRBJ2-2; D is uncertain. Germline CDR1 is SGHDN and CDR2 is FVKESK. The CDR3 extends over 13 amino acids. V gave up 3 bases and J gave up 4 bases, with 6 bases separating them.